This TCR beta chain was profiled in a study of blood T cell repertoires in COVID-19. Participants were placed into cohorts based on the clinical history they reported. Cohort 3 donors counted as recovered after two negative PCRs, clearance, or resolved symptoms. Germline V CDR1 and CDR2: MDHEN, SYDVKM. The V and J ends lost 1 base and 3 bases respectively, with 3 bases between them. This CDR3 spans 12 amino acids. Source study methods: Reference gene primer amplification gave nucleated cell count estimates. Repertoires were generated with immunoSEQ multiplex PCR, while TCRdb's copy carries only in-frame clones and drops some. Clone size and V and J calls were adopted from that table, with D and trimming inferred from the DNA. Of about 400,000 clones detected, more than 75% appear once; the ten largest clones hold about 10%.

Sequences were obtained from PBMCs or T cells enriched from blood (not recorded which). The chain joins TRBV28 to TRBJ1-1; D is unclear. This clonotype was sampled from a woman aged 45-60 years who had recovered from COVID-19. The CDR3, as DNA: TGTGCCAGCAGTTTATCCTACACTGAAGCTTTCTTT. Residues: CASSLSYTEAFF.